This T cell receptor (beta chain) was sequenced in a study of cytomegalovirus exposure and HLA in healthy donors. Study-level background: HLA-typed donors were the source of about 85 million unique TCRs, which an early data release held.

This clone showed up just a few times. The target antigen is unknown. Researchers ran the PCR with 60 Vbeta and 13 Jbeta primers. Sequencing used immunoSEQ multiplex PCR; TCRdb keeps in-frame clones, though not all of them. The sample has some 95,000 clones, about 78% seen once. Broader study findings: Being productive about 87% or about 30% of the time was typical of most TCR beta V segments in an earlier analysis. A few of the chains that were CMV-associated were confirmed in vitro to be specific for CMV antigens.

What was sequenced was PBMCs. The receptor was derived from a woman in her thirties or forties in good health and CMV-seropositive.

For the CDR3, the DNA is TGTGCCAGCAGCCAGGGACAGCCGATCTCTGGAAACACCATATATTTT. Translating it yields CASSQGQPISGNTIYF. The chain links TRBV7-9 to TRBJ1-3, with 7 bases identical to TRBD1. The germline V gene encodes CDR1 SEHNR and CDR2 FQNEAQ (reference sequence). Unmatched junction bases numbered 7, after V lost 5 bases and J lost 0 bases. This CDR3 contains 16 residues.